The present TCR beta chain was sequenced within a study of T cell repertoires in cytomegalovirus infection. Study-wide context: Recently identified HLA-C-restricted and well-studied HLA-B-restricted CMV epitopes were used. Public TCR beta signatures marked donors with CMV infection and the matching HLA. Overall study results and limits: Identification of carriers of CMV plus the relevant HLA was performed using cumulative public TCR beta family frequency. In two of eight donors, the top clonotype was HLA-C-restricted CMV-specific.

Note on this clonotype: What it binds is not known.

MiXCR, applied by TCRdb to the reads, yields one record per CDR3 protein. The sample lists some 590,000 distinct CDR3 sequences; around 40% were seen once. Germline-derived CDR1 and CDR2 are SGHVS and FQNEAQ. J was trimmed by 7 bases and V by 2 bases; bases with no gene match: 7. The CDR3 loop spans 15 amino acids. The rearrangement uses TRBV7-8 and TRBJ2-1; 8 bases are shared with TRBD2. The TCR comes from a human donor in good health (CMV status not recorded). Some clones in this sample may be carry-over from other donors' samples. Here the sequenced sample was cultured PBMCs, taken from culture after CMV antigen stimulation. The CDR3 reads CASSLLAGIVNEQFF. In DNA, the CDR3 is TGTGCCAGCAGCTTATTAGCGGGGATCGTGAATGAGCAGTTCTTC.